One sample yielded the 30 T cell receptor beta chains listed below, sequenced in a study of OX40 agonist ivuxolimab in advanced cancers. Clones were sequenced by immunoSEQ multiplex PCR, and TCRdb holds only the in-frame ones, with some missing. The data hold approximately 90,000 clones, with about 87% observed a single time. The sequenced sample was CD4+ or CD8+ T cells sorted from blood, obtained in a trial of the OX40 agonist ivuxolimab. These receptors all come from an adult with an advanced solid tumor such as melanoma, head and neck, liver or kidney cancer.

This chain uses TRBV10-3 with TRBJ2-3; 10 nucleotides match TRBD2. After removal of 5 bases from V and 5 bases from J, the junction contained 7 bases not matched to a gene. Germline lookup yields CDR1 ENHRY and CDR2 SYGVKD. The CDR3 has 15 residues. CDR3 in DNA: TGTGCCATCAGTTTTAGCGGGGGGCAGGGAGATACGCAGTATTTT. It yields the protein CAISFSGGQGDTQYF.

The chain combines TRBV9 with TRBJ2-1; TRBD1 agrees at 7 bases. CDR1 and CDR2 (germline): SGDLS, YYNGEE. Losses at the gene ends were 7 bases for V and 6 bases for J; bases not matched to a gene: 7. The CDR3 runs to 13 residues. CDR3 sequence: CASWDSLVNEQFF. The CDR3, as DNA: TGTGCCAGCTGGGACAGTCTGGTCAATGAGCAGTTCTTC.

The rearrangement links TRBV5-4 to TRBJ1-3; 7 bases match TRBD1. CDR3 length: 15 residues. Germline V lookup: CDR1 SGHNT, CDR2 YYREEE (reference sequence). The trim removed 7 bases at V and 0 bases at J, leaving 7 bases unmatched. CDR3 region: CASGRDSSSGNTIYF. In DNA form, the CDR3 reads TGTGCCAGCGGAAGGGACAGCTCCTCTGGAAACACCATATATTTT.

The chain carries TRBV7-2 and TRBJ2-3, with D uncertain. The CDR3 length is 12 residues. The ends were cut back, 1 base at V and 9 bases at J, with 8 bases in the middle. Germline lookup yields CDR1 SGHTA and CDR2 FQGNSA. The CDR3 loop reads CASSLVGKTQYF. DNA for the CDR3: TGTGCCAGCAGCTTAGTTGGTAAAACGCAGTATTTT. The full variable domain, completed using reference TRBV7-2 and TRBJ2-3, is GAGVSQSPSNKVTEKGKDVELRCDPISGHTALYWYRQSLGQGLEFLIYFQGNSAPDKSGLPSDRFSAERTGGSVSTLTIQRTQQEDSAVYLCASSLVGKTQYFGPGTRLTVL.

The CDR3 loop reads CASSSGTTKNIQYF. CDR3 sequence (DNA): TGTGCCAGTAGTAGCGGGACTACTAAAAACATTCAGTACTTC. This chain uses TRBV19 with TRBJ2-4; 7 nucleotides match TRBD2. J gave up 4 bases and V 4 bases, and 4 bases lay outside the gene matches. The CDR3 is 14 amino acids. Germline CDR1 is LNHDA and CDR2 is SQIVND (reference sequence).

This chain connects TRBV7-9 to TRBJ1-5, with 7 bases that match TRBD1. The CDR3 runs to 15 residues. Germline V lookup: CDR1 SEHNR, CDR2 FQNEAQ (reference sequence). The junction had 6 bases not matched to a gene; V was cut back by 5 bases and J by 2 bases. As DNA, the CDR3 is TGTGCCAGCAGCGCCCAGGGGACAGGCAATCAGCCCCAGCATTTT. It yields the protein CASSAQGTGNQPQHF.

The chain uses TRBV12-2 and TRBJ1-1; the D call of TRBD1 is as the table states it, not checked on the DNA. TRBV12-2 is termed a pseudogene. The CDR3 runs 15 residues. In DNA form, the CDR3 reads TGTGCAAGTCGCTTAAGAGGGGGCGAGAACACTGAAGCTTTCTTT. Its translation is CASRLRGGENTEAFF.

The chain recombines TRBV6-1 with TRBJ1-2; 10 nucleotides match TRBD1. CDR1 and CDR2 (germline): MNHNS, SASEGT. V lost 3 bases to trimming and J lost 7 bases; unmatched junction nucleotides: 8. This CDR3 contains 15 residues. CDR3 residues: CASSDPGTGVGGYTF. CDR3 in DNA: TGTGCCAGCAGTGACCCCGGGACAGGGGTTGGTGGCTACACCTTC.

V and J are TRBV29-1 and TRBJ2-7; 9 nucleotides align to TRBD1. The CDR3 covers 14 residues. The germline CDR1 and CDR2 sequences are SQVTM and ANQGSEA. Trimming at V came to 7 bases and at J to 2 bases, leaving 9 bases not matched to a gene. DNA for the CDR3: TGCAGCGCCGGGCGGGGACAGGGTCCCTACGAGCAGTACTTC. Residues: CSAGRGQGPYEQYF.

The V gene is TRBV18, the J gene TRBJ2-1; D perhaps matches TRBD1 (6 bases). The length of the CDR3 is 16 residues. Germline V gene lookup returns CDR1 KGHSH and CDR2 LQKENI. V lost 5 bases and J lost 3, with 17 bases in between. CDR3 in amino acids: CASSNRASRDYNEQFF. CDR3 coding DNA: TGTGCCAGCTCAAACAGGGCGTCCCGCGACTACAATGAGCAGTTCTTC.

The J gene is TRBJ2-5, the V gene TRBV27, with 7 bases lining up with TRBD1. The junction had 4 bases not matched to a gene; V was cut back by 5 bases and J by 1 base. CDR3 length equals 14 residues. Per the germline V gene, CDR1 is MNHEY and CDR2 is SMNVEV (reference sequence). CDR3 in DNA: TGTGCCAGCAGTAAGAGGGACAGCCAAGAGACCCAGTACTTC. This sequence encodes CASSKRDSQETQYF.

The V gene is TRBV7-2, the J gene TRBJ2-1, with 9 bases that match TRBD2. Germline CDR1 is SGHTA and CDR2 is FQGNSA. The CDR3 spans 15 residues. V lost 3 bases, J lost 3 bases, and 3 bases stayed unmatched. In DNA form, the CDR3 reads TGTGCCAGCAGCTTCGATAGCGGGGGCTACAATGAGCAGTTCTTC. Translating gives CASSFDSGGYNEQFF.

V usage is TRBV5-1 and J usage is TRBJ2-3; 8 nucleotides align to TRBD1. This CDR3 has 14 residues. With V trimmed by 4 bases and J by 1 base, 2 bases remained unmatched. Germline loops: CDR1 SGHRS, CDR2 YFSETQ. The CDR3 DNA sequence: TGCGCCAGCAGCATGGGACAGGGCACAGATACGCAGTATTTT. Its protein product is CASSMGQGTDTQYF.

This chain connects TRBV25-1 to TRBJ1-6; 9 nucleotides line up with TRBD1. With 6 bases clipped from V and 7 bases from J, the junction kept 4 bases outside the gene matches. From germline, CDR1 is MGHDK and CDR2 SYGVNS. CDR3 length: 14 amino acids. This CDR3 is CASSLGQGNSPLHF. In DNA form, the CDR3 reads TGTGCCAGCAGCTTGGGACAGGGAAATTCACCCCTCCACTTT.

The CDR3 DNA reads as TGTGCCTGGAGTGTACTCTCCGGGACAGGGGTTAGGAGCAATCAGCCCCAGCATTTT. Amino acid sequence: CAWSVLSGTGVRSNQPQHF. The V gene is TRBV30, the J gene TRBJ1-5; TRBD1 aligns across 10 bases. CDR1 and CDR2 from the germline V gene are GTSNPN and SVGIG (reference sequence). J lost 1 base, V lost 0 bases, and 12 bases had no gene match. The CDR3 length is 19 residues.

The chain combines TRBV5-1 with TRBJ2-2, with 9 bases matching TRBD1. Germline assignment: CDR1 SGHRS and CDR2 YFSETQ. CDR3 length equals 15 residues. The trim removed 3 bases at V and 0 bases at J, leaving 0 bases unmatched. Here the CDR3 reads CASSYRGPNTGELFF. CDR3 sequence (DNA): TGCGCCAGCAGCTACAGGGGGCCGAACACCGGGGAGCTGTTTTTT.

This clone has just one count. This rearrangement joins TRBV7-2 to TRBJ2-5; no firm D call. CDR3 length: 13 residues. The ends were cut back, 5 bases at V and 3 bases at J, with 10 bases in the middle. Germline V gene sequence: CDR1 SGHTA, CDR2 FQGNSA. The CDR3 DNA sequence: TGTGCCAGCAGCACTCGACTTGAAGAGACCCAGTACTTC. It yields the protein CASSTRLEETQYF.

V gene TRBV5-8 combines with J gene TRBJ2-7, with TRBD1 as a possible D gene (5 bases). V gave up 2 bases and J gave up 0 bases, with 9 bases separating them. The CDR3 loop spans 14 amino acids. In germline, CDR1 is SGHTS, CDR2 YDEGEE. CDR3 protein: CASSFGHLSYEQYF. The CDR3 DNA reads as TGTGCCAGCAGCTTTGGACACCTCTCCTACGAGCAGTACTTC.

The chain combines TRBV19 with TRBJ2-1; TRBD1 matches at 9 bases. J lost 7 bases, V lost 5 bases, and 6 bases had no gene match. The CDR3 consists of 14 residues. The germline gives CDR1 LNHDA, CDR2 SQIVND (reference sequence). The CDR3 region has the DNA TGTGCCAGTAGTTTAGGGACAGGGAGGAATGAGCAGTTCTTC. Translating gives CASSLGTGRNEQFF.

The chain links TRBV4-3 to TRBJ2-1; TRBD1 aligns across 11 bases. Germline loops: CDR1 LGHNA, CDR2 YSLEER. The trim removed 3 bases at V and 10 bases at J, leaving 8 bases unmatched. The CDR3 length is 15 residues. The CDR3 loop reads CASSHQDRGPGEQFF. DNA for the CDR3: TGCGCCAGCAGCCACCAGGACAGGGGGCCGGGGGAGCAGTTCTTC.

This chain links TRBV27 with TRBJ1-6, with D unclear. This CDR3 has 12 residues. From germline, CDR1 is MNHEY and CDR2 SMNVEV (reference sequence). Between the trimmed V and J ends, which lost 1 base and 12 bases, there was a span of 7 bases. The CDR3 here is CASSLLREPLHF. For the CDR3, the DNA is TGTGCCAGCAGTTTATTGAGGGAACCCCTCCACTTT.

The chain has TRBV6-5 and TRBJ2-1; 7 bases fit TRBD2. After removal of 5 bases from V and 0 bases from J, the junction contained 4 bases not matched to a gene. This CDR3 is 15 amino acids long. CDR1 and CDR2 from the germline V gene are MNHEY and SVGAGI. The CDR3 coding sequence is TGTGCCAGCAGTCCTCGGACTAGCTCCTACAATGAGCAGTTCTTC. This translates into CASSPRTSSYNEQFF.

The rearrangement joins TRBV6-5 to TRBJ2-7; TRBD2 matches at 8 bases. The CDR3 sequence is 13 residues long. The junction had 7 bases not matched to a gene; V was cut back by 10 bases and J by 2 bases. Germline CDR1 and CDR2: MNHEY and SVGAGI. CDR3 nucleotide sequence: TGTGCCACCACCGGGGGGGCTCCCTACGAGCAGTACTTC. It translates to CATTGGAPYEQYF.

The V gene is TRBV4-2, the J gene TRBJ2-7; 15 positions match TRBD2. The CDR3 spans 18 residues. Germline trimming cut 4 bases from V and 3 bases from J; bases unmatched to any gene: 10. Germline V gene lookup returns CDR1 LGHNA and CDR2 YNFKEQ. The CDR3 DNA sequence: TGTGCCAGCAGCCTCGGACTAGCGGGGGGGGCTCCGCACTACGAGCAGTACTTC. Translated: CASSLGLAGGAPHYEQYF.

The chain uses TRBV7-2 and TRBJ1-3; 7 bases map to TRBD1. CDR3 length: 15 amino acids. Germline values: CDR1 SGHTA, CDR2 FQGNSA. The junction had 8 bases not matched to a gene; V was cut back by 5 bases and J by 4 bases. The CDR3 nucleotides read TGTGCCAGCAGCCCCGACAGGGAGGGAGGAAACACCATATATTTT. This gives the protein CASSPDREGGNTIYF.

This clone was counted once. This chain joins TRBV27 and TRBJ1-2; D gene uncertain. CDR3 length equals 15 residues. The V and J ends lost 4 bases and 0 bases respectively, with 12 bases between them. The V gene's germline CDR1 is MNHEY and CDR2 SMNVEV (reference sequence). The DNA for the CDR3 is TGTGCCAGCAGTTCCCCGGGTTCCCCTAACTATGGCTACACCTTC. This encodes CASSSPGSPNYGYTF.

The chain couples TRBV10-3 to TRBJ1-2; D not certain. The CDR3 contains 13 residues. The V and J ends lost 5 bases and 8 bases respectively, with 15 bases between them. CDR1 and CDR2 from the germline V gene are ENHRY and SYGVKD. Here the CDR3 DNA reads TGTGCCATCAGTTCTTCCGAAAGAAGCGGCTACACCTTC. This translates into CAISSSERSGYTF.

The chain recombines TRBV19 with TRBJ1-5; D not resolved. The germline CDR1 and CDR2 sequences are LNHDA and SQIVND (reference sequence). Trimming took off 5 bases at V and 0 bases at J, with 5 bases between the two ends. CDR3 length equals 13 residues. The CDR3 sequence: CASSPTSNQPQHF. CDR3 bases: TGTGCCAGTAGTCCAACTAGCAATCAGCCCCAGCATTTT.

This chain uses TRBV7-2 with TRBJ1-5; D is uncertain. CDR1 is SGHTA and CDR2 is FQGNSA in the germline V gene. The CDR3 has 14 amino acids. Deletions cut 3 bases from V and 3 bases from J, with 9 bases between. The CDR3 sequence: CASSFGLDNQPQHF. For the CDR3, the DNA is TGTGCCAGCAGCTTCGGACTGGACAATCAGCCCCAGCATTTT.

The chain uses TRBV4-3 and TRBJ2-2, with D possibly matching TRBD2 (6 bases). V lost 0 bases to trimming and J lost 1 base, with 12 bases between them. Germline CDR1 and CDR2: LGHNA and YSLEER. CDR3 size: 17 residues. This CDR3 reads CASSQDLAGWNTGELFF. The CDR3 coding sequence is TGCGCCAGCAGCCAAGATCTTGCGGGATGGAACACCGGGGAGCTGTTTTTT.